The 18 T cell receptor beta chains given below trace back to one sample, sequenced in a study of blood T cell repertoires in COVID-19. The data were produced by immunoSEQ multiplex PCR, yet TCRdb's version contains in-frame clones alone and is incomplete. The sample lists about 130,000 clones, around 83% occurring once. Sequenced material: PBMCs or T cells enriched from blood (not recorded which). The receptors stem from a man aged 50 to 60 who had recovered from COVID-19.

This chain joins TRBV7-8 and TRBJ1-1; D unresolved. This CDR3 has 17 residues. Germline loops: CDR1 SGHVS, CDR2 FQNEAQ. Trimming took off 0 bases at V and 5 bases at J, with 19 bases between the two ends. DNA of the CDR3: TGTGCCAGCAGCTTAGCTGGACTTGCGGGAGGAAAGACTGAAGCTTTCTTT. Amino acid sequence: CASSLAGLAGGKTEAFF.

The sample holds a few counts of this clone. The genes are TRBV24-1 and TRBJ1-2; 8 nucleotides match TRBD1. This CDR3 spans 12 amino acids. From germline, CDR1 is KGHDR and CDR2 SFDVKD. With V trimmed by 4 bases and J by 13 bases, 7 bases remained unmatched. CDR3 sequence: CATSDHDRGVTF. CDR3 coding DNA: TGTGCCACCAGTGACCATGACAGGGGAGTCACCTTC.

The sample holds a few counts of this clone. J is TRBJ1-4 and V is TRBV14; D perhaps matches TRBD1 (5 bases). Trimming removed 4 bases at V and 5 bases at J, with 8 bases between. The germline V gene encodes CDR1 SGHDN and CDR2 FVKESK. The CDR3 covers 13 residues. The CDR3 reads CASSRQRNEKLFF. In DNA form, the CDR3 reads TGTGCCAGCAGCCGACAGAGAAATGAAAAACTGTTTTTT.

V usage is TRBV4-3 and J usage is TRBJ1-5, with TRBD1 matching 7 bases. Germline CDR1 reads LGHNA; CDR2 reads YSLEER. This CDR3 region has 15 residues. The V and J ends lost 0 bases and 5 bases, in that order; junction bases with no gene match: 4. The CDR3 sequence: CASSQDRGKDQPQHF. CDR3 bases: TGCGCCAGCAGCCAAGACAGGGGGAAAGATCAGCCCCAGCATTTT.

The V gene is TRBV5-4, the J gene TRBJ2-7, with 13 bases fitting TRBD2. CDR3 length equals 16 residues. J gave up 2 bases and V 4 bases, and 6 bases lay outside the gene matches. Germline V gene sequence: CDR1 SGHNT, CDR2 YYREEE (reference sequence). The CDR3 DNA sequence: TGTGCCAGCAGCCCGGGACTAGCGGGGACCGCCTACGAGCAGTACTTC. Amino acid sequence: CASSPGLAGTAYEQYF.

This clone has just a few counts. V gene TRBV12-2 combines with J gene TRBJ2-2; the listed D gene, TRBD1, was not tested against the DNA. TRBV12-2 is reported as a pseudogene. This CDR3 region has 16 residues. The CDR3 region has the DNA TGTGCAAGTCGCTTAGAAGAGGGGGCGAAGGCCGGGGAGCTGTTTTTT. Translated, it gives CASRLEEGAKAGELFF.

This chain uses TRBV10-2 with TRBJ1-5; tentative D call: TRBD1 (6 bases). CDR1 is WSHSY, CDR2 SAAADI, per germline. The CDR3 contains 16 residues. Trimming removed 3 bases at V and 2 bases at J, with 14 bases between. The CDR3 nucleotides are TGCGCCAGCAGTGACAGGGGCAAAGGGGGCAATCAGCCCCAGCATTTT. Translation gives CASSDRGKGGNQPQHF.

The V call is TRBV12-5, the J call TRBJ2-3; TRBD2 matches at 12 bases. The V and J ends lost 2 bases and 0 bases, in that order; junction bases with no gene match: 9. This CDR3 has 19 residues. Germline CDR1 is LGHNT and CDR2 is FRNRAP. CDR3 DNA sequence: TGTGCTAGTGGTTTGATATGGACTAGCGGGGCCACTAGCACAGATACGCAGTATTTT. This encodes CASGLIWTSGATSTDTQYF.

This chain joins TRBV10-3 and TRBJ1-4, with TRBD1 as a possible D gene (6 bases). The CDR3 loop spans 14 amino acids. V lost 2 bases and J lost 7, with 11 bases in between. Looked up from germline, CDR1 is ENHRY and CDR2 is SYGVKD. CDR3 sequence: CAISEGGRGEKLFF. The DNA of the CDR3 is TGTGCCATCAGTGAGGGCGGCAGGGGTGAAAAACTGTTTTTT.

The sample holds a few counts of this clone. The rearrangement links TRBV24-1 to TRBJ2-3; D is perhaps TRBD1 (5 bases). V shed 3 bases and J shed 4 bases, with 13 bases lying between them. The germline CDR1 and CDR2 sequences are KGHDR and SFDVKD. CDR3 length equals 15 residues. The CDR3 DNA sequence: TGTGCCACCAGTGATAACAGACAGCAGGCAGATACGCAGTATTTT. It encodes CATSDNRQQADTQYF.

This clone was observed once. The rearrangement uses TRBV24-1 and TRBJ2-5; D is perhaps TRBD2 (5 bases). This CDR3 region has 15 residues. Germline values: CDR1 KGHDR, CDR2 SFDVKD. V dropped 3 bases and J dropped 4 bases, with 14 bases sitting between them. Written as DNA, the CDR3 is TGTGCCACCAGTGATACGAGGATGGGGAGAGAGACCCAGTACTTC. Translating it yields CATSDTRMGRETQYF.

In DNA form, the CDR3 reads TGCAGTGCTAGTGATTCAGGGAACCCTTCCTACGAGCAGTACTTC. It translates to CSASDSGNPSYEQYF. V usage is TRBV20-1 and J usage is TRBJ2-7; D possibly corresponds to TRBD1 (5 bases). V shed 3 bases and J shed 1 base, with 16 bases lying between them. This CDR3 comprises 15 residues. The germline gives CDR1 DFQATT, CDR2 SNEGSKA (reference sequence).

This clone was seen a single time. CDR3 sequence: CASSDGQVRQPQHF. The CDR3 DNA sequence: TGTGCCAGCAGCGATGGACAGGTCCGGCAGCCCCAGCATTTT. The chain joins TRBV5-8 to TRBJ1-5, with 7 positions matching TRBD1. J gave up 7 bases and V 4 bases, and 8 bases lay outside the gene matches. The CDR3 has 14 residues. CDR1 and CDR2 from the germline V gene are SGHTS and YDEGEE.

Here the CDR3 DNA reads TGTGCCAGCAGGGGGCTAGCGGACTCAGAGACCCAGTACTTC. Its protein is CASRGLADSETQYF. J is TRBJ2-5 and V is TRBV6-5; 7 bases are shared with TRBD2. The CDR3 has 14 amino acids. Germline V gives CDR1 MNHEY, CDR2 SVGAGI. The trim removed 6 bases at V and 4 bases at J, leaving 8 bases unmatched.

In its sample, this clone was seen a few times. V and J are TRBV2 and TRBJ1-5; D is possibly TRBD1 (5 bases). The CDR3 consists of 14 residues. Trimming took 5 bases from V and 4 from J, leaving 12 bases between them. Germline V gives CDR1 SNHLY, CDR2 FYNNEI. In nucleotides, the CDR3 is TGTGCCAGCAGTCCCACAGGAACGAATCAGCCCCAGCATTTT. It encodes CASSPTGTNQPQHF.

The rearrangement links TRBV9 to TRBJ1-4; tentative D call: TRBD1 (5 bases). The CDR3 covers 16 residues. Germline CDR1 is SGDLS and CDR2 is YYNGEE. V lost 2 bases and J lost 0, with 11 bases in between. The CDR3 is CASSVGGSATNEKLFF. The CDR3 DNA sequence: TGTGCCAGCAGCGTGGGGGGGAGTGCAACTAATGAAAAACTGTTTTTT.

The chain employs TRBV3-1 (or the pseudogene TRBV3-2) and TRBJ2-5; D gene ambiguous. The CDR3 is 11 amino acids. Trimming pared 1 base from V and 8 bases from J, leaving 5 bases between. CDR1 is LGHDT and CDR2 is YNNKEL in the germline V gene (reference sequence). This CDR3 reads CASSQVTTQYF. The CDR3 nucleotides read TGTGCCAGCAGCCAAGTAACAACCCAGTACTTC.

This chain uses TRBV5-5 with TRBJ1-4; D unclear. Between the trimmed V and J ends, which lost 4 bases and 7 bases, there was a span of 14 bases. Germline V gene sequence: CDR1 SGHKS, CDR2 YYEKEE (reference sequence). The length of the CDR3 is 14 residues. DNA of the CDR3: TGTGCCAGCAGCCTACAGACGAGTCGTGAAAAACTGTTTTTT. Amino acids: CASSLQTSREKLFF.